The T cell receptor beta chain described here comes from a study of beta chain features in type 1 diabetes. Details on this clone: No antigen is known for it. Other DNA sequences within the sample encode an identical CDR3.

Expressed TCRB transcripts were sequenced because the isolated RNA had all been reverse transcribed beforehand. Profiled with immunoSEQ multiplex PCR; TCRdb holds only in-frame clones, not every one. Of about 930,000 clones listed, about a sixth were seen once; the top ten hold 0.02% to 0.03%. Study conclusions and caveats: Shorter templates might be favored by PCR, and equally so in patients and in controls. Resolution of whether HLA type affects TCRB rearrangement was not achieved here. TCRB repertoires of naive, central memory and Treg cells appeared more similar among patients than among healthy donors.

Sequenced material: naive CD4+ T cells from blood. The receptor comes from a woman aged 18-29 years in good health.

The CDR3: CASSLLGRSNYGYTF. The CDR3 coding sequence is TGTGCCAGCAGTTTATTGGGACGATCAAACTATGGCTACACCTTC. The chain recombines TRBV28 with TRBJ1-2; possible D gene TRBD1, 5 bases. The length of the CDR3 is 15 residues. Germline-derived CDR1 and CDR2 are MDHEN and SYDVKM. The V and J ends lost 1 base and 2 bases respectively, with 11 bases between them.